Presented here are 17 T cell receptor beta chains from one specimen sequenced in a study of blood T cell repertoires in COVID-19. Assay: immunoSEQ multiplex PCR; the TCRdb copy retains only in-frame clones and omits some. The data contain 150,000 to 200,000 clones, around 85% of them seen just once; the ten biggest clones take up around 10%. The specimen sequenced was peripheral blood. Receptors originate from a woman aged 80 or over with acute or convalescent COVID-19.

This chain connects TRBV6-5 to TRBJ1-4; no firm D call. The CDR3 covers 14 residues. V lost 4 bases, J lost 3 bases, and 9 bases lay in between. The germline gives CDR1 MNHEY, CDR2 SVGAGI. CDR3 bases: TGTGCCAGCAGTTTTCAACAGCCTAATGAAAAACTGTTTTTT. Protein product: CASSFQQPNEKLFF.

For this clone: Other DNA sequences in the same sample also yield this CDR3. The V gene is TRBV18, the J gene TRBJ1-2; 8 bases line up with TRBD1. The CDR3 sequence is 14 residues long. The J segment lost 5 bases and the V segment lost 0 bases, leaving 2 bases of the junction unmatched. The V gene's germline CDR1 is KGHSH and CDR2 LQKENI. The CDR3: CASSPPQGVYGYTF. CDR3 DNA sequence: TGTGCCAGCTCACCACCACAGGGGGTGTATGGCTACACCTTC.

The chain recombines TRBV3-1 (or the pseudogene TRBV3-2) with TRBJ2-5, with TRBD1 matching over 11 bases. CDR3 length equals 16 residues. Germline V gives CDR1 LGHDT, CDR2 YNNKEL (reference sequence). V lost 3 bases and J lost 4; bases outside the gene matches: 7. CDR3 loop: CASSHPGQGARETQYF. The CDR3 DNA follows: TGTGCCAGCAGCCACCCCGGACAGGGGGCAAGAGAGACCCAGTACTTC.

J is TRBJ1-1 and V is TRBV5-1, with D possibly TRBD1 on 6 matching bases. This CDR3 comprises 13 residues. Germline loops: CDR1 SGHRS, CDR2 YFSETQ. Deletions cut 3 bases from V and 3 bases from J, with 9 bases between. In nucleotides, the CDR3 is TGCGCCAGCAGCTCGCAGGGGTACACTGAAGCTTTCTTT. Its protein is CASSSQGYTEAFF.

The chain couples TRBV30 to TRBJ2-3; 8 nucleotides align to TRBD1. After removal of 0 bases from V and 5 bases from J, the junction contained 10 bases not matched to a gene. The V gene's germline CDR1 is GTSNPN and CDR2 SVGIG (reference sequence). There are 16 residues in the CDR3. CDR3 sequence reads: CAWSVQGRGQVDTQYF. CDR3 coding DNA: TGTGCCTGGAGTGTACAGGGCAGGGGGCAGGTAGATACGCAGTATTTT.

J is TRBJ1-2 and V is TRBV5-4; perhaps TRBD1 as D (5 bases). The germline V and J ends were trimmed by 2 bases and 3 bases, with 14 bases remaining between them. Germline V gene data show CDR1 as SGHNT and CDR2 as YYREEE (reference sequence). CDR3 size: 15 residues. CDR3 residues: CASSFPQEGDYGYTF. CDR3 sequence (DNA): TGTGCCAGCAGCTTTCCCCAGGAAGGGGACTATGGCTACACCTTC.

The rearrangement joins TRBV6-1 to TRBJ1-1; D not certain. With 3 bases removed from V and 4 bases from J, the gap between germline ends came to 12 bases. The CDR3 extends over 14 amino acids. In germline, CDR1 is MNHNS, CDR2 SASEGT. This CDR3 reads CASSDPGGVTEAFF. The CDR3 nucleotides are TGTGCCAGCAGTGACCCGGGAGGTGTCACTGAAGCTTTCTTT.

With regard to this clone: The same CDR3 arises from other DNA sequences in this sample as well. The chain links TRBV10-3 to TRBJ2-2, with 10 bases aligning to TRBD2. V shed 3 bases and J 6 bases; nucleotides not matched to a gene: 1. CDR3 length equals 14 residues. CDR1 is ENHRY and CDR2 is SYGVKD in the germline V gene. In nucleotides, the CDR3 is TGTGCCATCAGTGATAGCGGGGGGTCCGGGGAGCTGTTTTTT. It codes for CAISDSGGSGELFF.

The rearrangement joins TRBV6-2 or TRBV6-3 to TRBJ1-6; 7 nucleotides match TRBD1. V dropped 4 bases and J dropped 5; count of bases not matched to a gene: 5. This CDR3 contains 15 residues. Germline V gene data show CDR1 as MNHEY and CDR2 as SVGEGT. In DNA form, the CDR3 reads TGTGCCAGCAGTTCCGGACAGGTGGATAATTCACCCCTCCACTTT. Translation gives CASSSGQVDNSPLHF.

This CDR3 is CASSLEGDGRVEYF. DNA of the CDR3: TGTGCCAGCAGCTTAGAGGGGGATGGAAGAGTGGAGTACTTC. The chain recombines TRBV7-9 with TRBJ2-7; tentatively, D is TRBD1 (6 bases). Trimming removed 1 base at V and 11 bases at J, with 18 bases between. The CDR3 covers 14 residues. The germline gives CDR1 SEHNR, CDR2 FQNEAQ (reference sequence). The full variable domain, rest sourced from reference TRBV7-9 and TRBJ2-7, is DTGVSQNPRHKITKRGQNVTFRCDPISEHNRLYWYRQTLGQGPEFLTYFQNEAQLEKSRLLSDRFSAERPKGSFSTLEIQRTEQGDSAMYLCASSLEGDGRVEYFGPGTRLTVT.

The chain carries TRBV7-2 and TRBJ1-6, with 10 nucleotides matching TRBD1. The CDR3 runs 19 residues. The J segment lost 10 bases and the V segment lost 6 bases, leaving 21 bases of the junction unmatched. The germline V gene has CDR1 SGHTA and CDR2 FQGNSA. This CDR3 reads CASRFDPGQGIVRGSPLHF. CDR3 nucleotide sequence: TGTGCCAGCAGATTCGACCCGGGACAGGGGATTGTACGAGGGTCACCCCTCCACTTT.

This clone was counted a few times. The rearrangement joins TRBV3-1 (or the pseudogene TRBV3-2) to TRBJ2-2, with 11 nucleotides matching TRBD2. The CDR3 covers 15 residues. CDR1 LGHDT and CDR2 YNNKEL come from the germline V gene (reference sequence). Unmatched junction bases numbered 4, after V lost 6 bases and J lost 4 bases. CDR3: CASRIAGGVTGELFF. DNA of the CDR3: TGTGCCAGCAGGATAGCGGGAGGGGTCACCGGGGAGCTGTTTTTT.

This clone was counted a single time. The chain combines TRBV28 with TRBJ2-7; TRBD1 agrees at 10 bases. Looked up from germline, CDR1 is MDHEN and CDR2 is SYDVKM. The CDR3 runs 13 residues. The trim removed 3 bases at V and 5 bases at J, leaving 1 base unmatched. The CDR3 nucleotides read TGTGCCAGCAGTTTGACAGGGGGCCACGAGCAGTACTTC. It specifies CASSLTGGHEQYF.

The rearrangement links TRBV3-1 (or the pseudogene TRBV3-2) to TRBJ1-2; 7 bases align to TRBD1. Trimming cost V 2 bases and J 7 bases; bases outside gene matches: 16. The CDR3 length is 17 residues. The V gene's germline CDR1 is LGHDT and CDR2 YNNKEL (reference sequence). The CDR3 loop is CASSQITIQGREGGYTF. The DNA for the CDR3 is TGTGCCAGCAGCCAAATCACAATACAGGGGAGAGAGGGTGGCTACACCTTC.

The V and J genes are TRBV7-8 and TRBJ2-7, with D tentatively TRBD1 (5 bases). Germline CDR1 SGHVS, CDR2 FQNEAQ. With 1 base removed from V and 5 bases from J, the gap between germline ends came to 12 bases. The CDR3 covers 14 residues. CDR3 bases: TGTGCCAGCAGCTTAGAGCAGGGCACCAACGAGCAGTACTTC. Protein sequence: CASSLEQGTNEQYF.

The sample holds one count of this clone. This chain joins TRBV15 and TRBJ2-1; 7 bases map to TRBD1. The CDR3 is 15 amino acids. Germline V CDR1 and CDR2: LNHNV, YYDKDF (reference sequence). V was pared by 2 bases and J by 9 bases, with 10 bases of the junction left unmatched. Here the CDR3 reads CATSRNLDRVGEQFF. The CDR3 DNA reads as TGTGCCACCAGCAGAAATTTAGACAGGGTTGGTGAGCAGTTCTTC.

The chain couples TRBV4-3 to TRBJ1-4, with D perhaps matching TRBD1 (6 bases). The V end was cut by 0 bases, the J end by 10 bases, with 15 bases between. CDR3 length: 15 residues. Germline loops: CDR1 LGHNA, CDR2 YSLEER. The CDR3 DNA sequence: TGCGCCAGCAGCCAAGATCGGGGGGCGCAGGGAAAACTGTTTTTT. Protein sequence: CASSQDRGAQGKLFF.